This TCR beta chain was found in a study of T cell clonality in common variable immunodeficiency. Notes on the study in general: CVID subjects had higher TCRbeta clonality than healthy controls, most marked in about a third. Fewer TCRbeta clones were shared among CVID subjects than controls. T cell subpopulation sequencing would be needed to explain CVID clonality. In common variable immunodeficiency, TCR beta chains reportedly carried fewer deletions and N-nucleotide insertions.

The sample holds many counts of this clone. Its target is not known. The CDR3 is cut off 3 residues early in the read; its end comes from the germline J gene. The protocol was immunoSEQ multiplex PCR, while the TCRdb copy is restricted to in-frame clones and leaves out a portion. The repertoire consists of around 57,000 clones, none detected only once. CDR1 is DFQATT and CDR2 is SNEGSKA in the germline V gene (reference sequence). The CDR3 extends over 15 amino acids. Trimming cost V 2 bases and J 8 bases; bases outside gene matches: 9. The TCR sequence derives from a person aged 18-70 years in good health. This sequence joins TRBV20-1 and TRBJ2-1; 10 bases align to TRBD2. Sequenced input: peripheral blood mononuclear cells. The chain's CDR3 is CSARYLTSGIYEQFF. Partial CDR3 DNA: TGCAGTGCTAGATATTTAACTAGCGGGATTTATGAG.